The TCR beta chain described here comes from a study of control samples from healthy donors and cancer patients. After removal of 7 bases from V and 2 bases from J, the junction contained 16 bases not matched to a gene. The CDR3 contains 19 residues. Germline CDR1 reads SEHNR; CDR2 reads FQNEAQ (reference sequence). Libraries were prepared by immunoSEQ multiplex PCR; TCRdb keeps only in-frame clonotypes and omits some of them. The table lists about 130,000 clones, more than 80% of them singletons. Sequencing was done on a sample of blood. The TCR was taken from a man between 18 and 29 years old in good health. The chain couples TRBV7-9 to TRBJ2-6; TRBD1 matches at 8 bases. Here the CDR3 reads CASNGRPDRETPGANVLTF. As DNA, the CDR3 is TGTGCCAGCAACGGAAGACCGGACAGGGAGACCCCTGGGGCCAACGTCCTGACTTTC.